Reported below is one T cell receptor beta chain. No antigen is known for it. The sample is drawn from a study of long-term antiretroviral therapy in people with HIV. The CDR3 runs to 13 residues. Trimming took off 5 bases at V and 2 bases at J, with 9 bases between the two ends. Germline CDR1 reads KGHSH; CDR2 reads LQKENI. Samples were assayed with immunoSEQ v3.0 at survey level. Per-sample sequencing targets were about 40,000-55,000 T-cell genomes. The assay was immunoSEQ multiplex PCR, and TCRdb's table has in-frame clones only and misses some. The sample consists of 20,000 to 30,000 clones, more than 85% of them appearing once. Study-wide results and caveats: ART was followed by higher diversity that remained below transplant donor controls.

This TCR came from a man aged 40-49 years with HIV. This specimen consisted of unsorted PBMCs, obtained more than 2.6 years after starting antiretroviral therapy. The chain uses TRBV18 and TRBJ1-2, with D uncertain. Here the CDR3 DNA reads TGTGCCAGCTCAACGGACGGAAACTATGGCTACACCTTC. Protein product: CASSTDGNYGYTF. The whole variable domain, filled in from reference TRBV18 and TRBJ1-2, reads NAGVMQNPRHLVRRRGQEARLRCSPMKGHSHVYWYRQLPEEGLKFMVYLQKENIIDESGMPKERFSAEFPKEGPSILRIQQVVRGDSAAYFCASSTDGNYGYTFGSGTRLTVV.